The 14 T cell receptor beta chains reported below all come from one sample, sequenced in a study of low-dose radiotherapy and immunotherapy resistance in tumors. Time point: before trial treatment. Priming of first-strand cDNA relied on TRAV- and TRBV-specific primers (covering alpha and beta chains). Both a constant-region primer and a V-primer adapter served to amplify TCRs across roughly 22 PCR cycles. TCRdb re-derived calls from the reads in MiXCR, one entry per CDR3 protein. The table shows 30,000 to 50,000 distinct CDR3 sequences, with 30% to 35% occurring only once. The sequenced sample was PBMCs, obtained before treatment. The receptors originated from a male donor with gallbladder cancer.

This clonotype was found many times. V gene TRBV19 combines with J gene TRBJ2-4, with D unresolved. V was pared by 5 bases and J by 6 bases, with 14 bases between. This CDR3 comprises 14 residues. Germline-derived CDR1 and CDR2 are LNHDA and SQIVND (reference sequence). In DNA form, the CDR3 reads TGTGCCAGTAGTGATGGGCGCCGTGGAAACATTCAGTACTTC. Its protein product is CASSDGRRGNIQYF. Full variable domain (outside the CDR3, taken from reference TRBV19 and TRBJ2-4): DGGITQSPKYLFRKEGQNVTLSCEQNLNHDAMYWYRQDPGQGLRLIYYSQIVNDFQKGDIAEGYSVSREKKESFPLTVTSAQKNPTAFYLCASSDGRRGNIQYFGAGTRLSVL.

This clonotype was observed at least ten times. The genes are TRBV11-2 and TRBJ2-1; D is undetermined. With 5 bases removed from V and 7 bases from J, the gap between germline ends came to 12 bases. Germline CDR1 is SGHAT and CDR2 is FQNNGV. The CDR3 loop spans 13 amino acids. The CDR3 region is CASSQSSPNEQFF. CDR3 nucleotide sequence: TGTGCCAGCAGCCAATCTAGTCCAAATGAGCAGTTCTTC. The variable domain in full, completed from reference TRBV11-2 and TRBJ2-1, reads EAGVAQSPRYKIIEKRQSVAFWCNPISGHATLYWYQQILGQGPKLLIQFQNNGVVDDSQLPKDRFSAERLKGVDSTLKIQPAKLEDSAVYLCASSQSSPNEQFFGPGTRLTVL.

The chain employs TRBV24-1 and TRBJ2-1; no definite D call. The CDR3 is 16 residues long. V gave up 1 base and J gave up 4 bases, with 13 bases separating them. Germline V gene sequence: CDR1 KGHDR, CDR2 SFDVKD. The CDR3 bases are TGTGCCACCAGTGATTTCTCCCCGGCGAATTACAATGAGCAGTTCTTC. Translation gives CATSDFSPANYNEQFF.

This clonotype is judged medium-sized (0.01 to 0.1%). The V gene is TRBV6-6, the J gene TRBJ2-5; TRBD1 agrees at 7 bases. Germline loops: CDR1 MNHNY, CDR2 SVGAGI (reference sequence). The J segment lost 2 bases and the V segment lost 5 bases, leaving 2 bases of the junction unmatched. This CDR3 has 13 residues. The CDR3 protein is CASSRDSQETQYF. CDR3 nucleotide sequence: TGTGCCAGCAGTCGGGACAGTCAAGAGACCCAGTACTTC.

This clonotype was seen ten or more times. The chain joins TRBV11-2 to TRBJ2-7; TRBD2 might be the D (5 bases). CDR1 is SGHAT, CDR2 FQNNGV, per germline. Trimming removed 1 base at V and 2 bases at J, with 9 bases between. The CDR3 is 14 amino acids. In DNA form, the CDR3 reads TGTGCCAGCAGCTTAGCCCGGGGAACCTACGAGCAGTACTTC. Amino acid sequence: CASSLARGTYEQYF.

This clonotype was found many times. V is TRBV19 and J is TRBJ1-2; TRBD1 matches 7 bases. V trimming: 7 bases; J trimming: 8 bases; junction bases outside the gene matches: 10. CDR3 length: 13 residues. Germline V gene sequence: CDR1 LNHDA, CDR2 SQIVND (reference sequence). The CDR3 loop is CASTRTGVFGYTF. As DNA, the CDR3 is TGTGCCAGTACCCGCACAGGGGTTTTCGGCTACACCTTC.

The table lists this clonotype with a count of one. The junction departs from germline at one end; a sequencing error may be responsible. The genes are TRBV5-3 and TRBJ2-4, with D possibly being TRBD1 (5 bases). TRBV5-3 qualifies as an ORF whose function is uncertain. CDR3 size: 14 residues. CDR3 amino acids: CASSLAGSKNIQYF. The CDR3 DNA reads as TGTGCCAGCAGCTTGGCAGGGTCCAAAAACATTCAGTACTTC.

There are many counts of this clonotype. The chain links TRBV7-9 to TRBJ2-7; no clear D gene. The CDR3 totals 14 residues. Germline assignment: CDR1 SEHNR and CDR2 FQNEAQ (reference sequence). V was clipped by 6 bases and J by 2 bases, with 14 bases between them. The CDR3 bases are TGTGCCAGCAGAGTGTCCGGTGGAACCTACGAGCAGTACTTC. Encoded protein: CASRVSGGTYEQYF.

This clonotype was seen at least ten times. The chain recombines TRBV28 with TRBJ2-2, with a possible D match to TRBD1 (6 bases). Trimming took off 6 bases at V and 10 bases at J, with 18 bases between the two ends. The germline CDR1 and CDR2 sequences are MDHEN and SYDVKM. CDR3 length: 14 residues. The CDR3 sequence is CASRARSPGEELFF. CDR3 DNA: TGTGCCAGCAGAGCTAGGAGCCCAGGGGAGGAGCTGTTTTTT.

J is TRBJ2-7 and V is TRBV3-1, with D possibly being TRBD1 (6 bases). Germline values: CDR1 LGHDT, CDR2 YNNKEL (reference sequence). V was cut by 4 bases and J by 2 bases, with 12 bases left in between. The CDR3 is made up of 14 amino acids. In nucleotides, the CDR3 is TGTGCCAGCAGCCTCGGACAGCGAACCTACGAGCAGTACTTC. Translation gives CASSLGQRTYEQYF.

This clonotype was counted between two and nine times. CDR3 coding DNA: TGCGCCAGCAGCTCTCCCCATAGGGAGAAACTGTTTTTT. It is translated as CASSSPHREKLFF. The V and J genes are TRBV5-1 and TRBJ1-4; unclear D gene. CDR3 length equals 13 residues. Deletions cut 3 bases from V and 11 bases from J, with 14 bases between. Germline V gives CDR1 SGHRS, CDR2 YFSETQ.

Remarks on this clonotype: A far larger clone is one nucleotide away, so this likely arose from a read error. The V call is TRBV29-1, the J call TRBJ2-7; tentative D call: TRBD1 (6 bases). From germline, CDR1 is SQVTM and CDR2 ANQGSEA. Trimming cost V 6 bases and J 7 bases, with 25 bases left between them. The CDR3 extends over 15 amino acids. This chain's CDR3 is CSVPRTESSYNEQYF. The CDR3 DNA reads TGCAGCGTCCCGAGGACAGAGAGCTCCTACAATGAGCAGTACTTC.

In this sample, this clonotype turned up many times. This chain links TRBV28 with TRBJ2-7, with D unresolved. V lost 2 bases, J lost 1 base, and 12 bases lay in between. Germline CDR1 and CDR2: MDHEN and SYDVKM. The CDR3 is 15 amino acids. The CDR3 sequence: CASSLDLGSSYEQYF. The CDR3 DNA reads as TGTGCCAGCAGTTTAGATTTAGGGTCTTCCTACGAGCAGTACTTC.

Regarding this clonotype: Since a far larger clone is one base different, this is likely a read error. This chain links TRBV9 with TRBJ2-7; D is ambiguous. Germline V gene data show CDR1 as SGDLS and CDR2 as YYNGEE. The CDR3 runs 14 residues. V was cut by 2 bases and J by 7 bases, with 16 bases left in between. The CDR3 nucleotides read TGTGCCAGCAGCGTCGGCGCTCGCCCCAATGAGCAGTACTTC. Its protein product is CASSVGARPNEQYF.